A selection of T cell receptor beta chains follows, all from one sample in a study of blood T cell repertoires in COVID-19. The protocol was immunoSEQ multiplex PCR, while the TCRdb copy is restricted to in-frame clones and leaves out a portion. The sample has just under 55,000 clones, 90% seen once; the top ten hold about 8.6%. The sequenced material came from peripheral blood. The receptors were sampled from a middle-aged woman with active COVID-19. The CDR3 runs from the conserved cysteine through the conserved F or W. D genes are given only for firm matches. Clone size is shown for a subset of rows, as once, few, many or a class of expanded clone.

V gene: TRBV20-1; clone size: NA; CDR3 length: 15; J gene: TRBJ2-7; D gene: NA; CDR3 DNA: TGCAGTGCTAGTACTTATAGGAGAGGCGACTACGAGCAGTACTTC; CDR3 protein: CSASTYRRGDYEQYF
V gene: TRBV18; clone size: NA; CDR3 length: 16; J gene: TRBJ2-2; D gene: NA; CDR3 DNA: TGTGCCAGCTCACCAACGGTCCCCTCGAACACCGGGGAGCTGTTTTTT; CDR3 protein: CASSPTVPSNTGELFF
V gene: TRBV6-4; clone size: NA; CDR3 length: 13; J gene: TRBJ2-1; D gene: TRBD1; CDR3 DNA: TGTGCCAGCAGTGATAGGACAGGGCATGAGCAGTTCTTC; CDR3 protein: CASSDRTGHEQFF
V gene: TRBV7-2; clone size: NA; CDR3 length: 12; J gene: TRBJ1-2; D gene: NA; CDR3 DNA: TGTGCCAGCAGCCCCTCCAACTATGGCTACACCTTC; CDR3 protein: CASSPSNYGYTF
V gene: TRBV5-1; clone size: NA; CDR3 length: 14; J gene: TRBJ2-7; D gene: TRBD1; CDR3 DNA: TGCGCCAGCAGCTCTACCGGGACAGGGCCCGGTAGGTACTTC; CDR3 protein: CASSSTGTGPGRYF
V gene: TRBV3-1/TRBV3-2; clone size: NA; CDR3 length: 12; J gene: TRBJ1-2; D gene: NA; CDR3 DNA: TGTGCCAGCAGGCAGGGGTCGTTTGGCTACACCTTC; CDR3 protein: CASRQGSFGYTF
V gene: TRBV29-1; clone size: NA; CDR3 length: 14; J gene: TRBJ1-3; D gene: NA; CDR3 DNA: TGCAGCGTTAATTCGGACTTAGCTGGAAACACCATATATTTT; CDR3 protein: CSVNSDLAGNTIYF
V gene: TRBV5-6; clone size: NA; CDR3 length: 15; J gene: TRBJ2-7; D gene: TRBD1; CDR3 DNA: TGTGCCAGCAGCTTGGGGACAGGAGTTTCCTACGAGCAGTACTTC; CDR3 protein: CASSLGTGVSYEQYF
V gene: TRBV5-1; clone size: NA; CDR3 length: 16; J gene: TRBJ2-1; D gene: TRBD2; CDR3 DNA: TGCGCCAGCAGCTTCAAGACTAGCGCCGGGTACAATGAGCAGTTCTTC; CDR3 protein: CASSFKTSAGYNEQFF
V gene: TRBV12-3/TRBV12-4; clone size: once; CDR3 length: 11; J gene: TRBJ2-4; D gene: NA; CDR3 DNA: TGTGCCAGCAGTTTGGAGGGCATTCAGTACTTC; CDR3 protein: CASSLEGIQYF
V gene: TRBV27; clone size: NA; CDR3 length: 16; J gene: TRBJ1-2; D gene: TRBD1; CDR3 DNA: TGTGCCAGCAGTTTAACCGGACAGGGGGGAAGCTATGGCTACACCTTC; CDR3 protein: CASSLTGQGGSYGYTF
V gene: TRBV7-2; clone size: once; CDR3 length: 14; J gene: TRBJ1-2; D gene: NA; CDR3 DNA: TGTGCCAGCAGCTTGACAGAAGCGAGCTATGGCTACACCTTC; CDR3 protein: CASSLTEASYGYTF
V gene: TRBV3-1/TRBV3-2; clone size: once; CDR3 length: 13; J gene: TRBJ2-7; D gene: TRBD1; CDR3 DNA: TGTGCCAGCAGCCCGCCAACAGGGGACGAGCAGTACTTC; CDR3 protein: CASSPPTGDEQYF
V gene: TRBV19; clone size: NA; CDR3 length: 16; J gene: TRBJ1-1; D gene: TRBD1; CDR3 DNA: TGTGCCAGTAGTACCCGACCGGGACAGGGGAACACTGAAGCTTTCTTT; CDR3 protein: CASSTRPGQGNTEAFF
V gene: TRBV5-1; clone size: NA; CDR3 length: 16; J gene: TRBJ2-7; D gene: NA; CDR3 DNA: TGCGCCAGCAGCTTGGAGGCAGGGGGAGGATCCTACGAGCAGTACTTC; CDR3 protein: CASSLEAGGGSYEQYF
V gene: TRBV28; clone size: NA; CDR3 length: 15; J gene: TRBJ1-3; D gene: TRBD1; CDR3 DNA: TGTGCCAGCAGTCTAAGCGGGACAGGGGGTAACACCATATATTTT; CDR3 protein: CASSLSGTGGNTIYF
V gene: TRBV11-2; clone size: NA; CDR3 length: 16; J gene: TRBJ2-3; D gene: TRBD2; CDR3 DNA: TGTGCCAGCAGCACAAGAAGCGGGGGGGCTCCAGATACGCAGTATTTT; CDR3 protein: CASSTRSGGAPDTQYF
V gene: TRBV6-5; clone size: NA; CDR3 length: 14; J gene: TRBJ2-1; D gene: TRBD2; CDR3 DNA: TGTGCCAGCAGTCCCGGGACTAGGCGACATGAGCAGTTCTTC; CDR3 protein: CASSPGTRRHEQFF
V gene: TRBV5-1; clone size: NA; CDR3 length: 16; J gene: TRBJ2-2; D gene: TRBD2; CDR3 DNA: TGCGCCAGCAGCTTGGAGTCTAGCGGGTTGACCGGGGAGCTGTTTTTT; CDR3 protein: CASSLESSGLTGELFF
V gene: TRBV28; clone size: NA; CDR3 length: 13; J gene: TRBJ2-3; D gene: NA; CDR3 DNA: TGTGCCAGCAGCCCCTCGGGAACAGATACGCAGTATTTT; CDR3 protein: CASSPSGTDTQYF
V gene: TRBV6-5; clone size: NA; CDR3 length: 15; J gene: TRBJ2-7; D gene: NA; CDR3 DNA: TGTGCCAGCAGTTACACACCGGGGGAACCTTACGAGCAGTACTTC; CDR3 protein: CASSYTPGEPYEQYF
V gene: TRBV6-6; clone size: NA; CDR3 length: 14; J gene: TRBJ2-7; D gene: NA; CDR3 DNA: TGTGCCAGCAGTTGGAACCAGGGGCCCTACGAGCAGTACTTC; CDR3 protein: CASSWNQGPYEQYF